One TCR beta chain is described in this entry. Under the authors' procedure: Counts of nucleated cells, estimated from reference gene primer amplification, were obtained. Some clones are missing from TCRdb's copy, which holds only in-frame ones; the method was immunoSEQ multiplex PCR. V and J calls and clone size are given by that table; D and trimming were obtained from the DNA. The sample consists of roughly 120,000 clones, roughly 79% of them appearing once. V was clipped by 3 bases and J by 7 bases; unmatched bases: 6. CDR3 length: 14 amino acids. Germline V gives CDR1 SGHRS, CDR2 YFSETQ. These data come from a study of blood T cell repertoires in COVID-19. Overall study context: Material from acute and convalescent COVID-19 was sourced from the United States, Italy and Spain.

The chain couples TRBV5-1 to TRBJ2-1; 8 bases fit TRBD1. The receptor's source is a man in his 70s with acute or convalescent COVID-19. Sequencing input: peripheral blood. The CDR3 nucleotides read TGCGCCAGCAGCTCTAGGACAGGGTCAAATGAGCAGTTCTTC. Translation gives CASSSRTGSNEQFF. The complete variable domain, with remaining parts taken from reference TRBV5-1 and TRBJ2-1, reads KAGVTQTPRYLIKTRGQQVTLSCSPISGHRSVSWYQQTPGQGLQFLFEYFSETQRNKGNFPGRFSGRQFSNSRSEMNVSTLELGDSALYLCASSSRTGSNEQFFGPGTRLTVL.